Below are 16 T cell receptor beta chains sequenced from a single sample in a study of blood T cell repertoires in COVID-19. The table came from immunoSEQ multiplex PCR; TCRdb's copy has only in-frame clones and leaves some out. The top ten clones hold just over 2.5% of a sample with approximately 78,000 clones, 90% to 95% of them seen once. The sequenced material came from peripheral blood. These receptors were taken from a man aged 50 or older with COVID-19, enrolled during active disease.

The genes are TRBV19 and TRBJ2-6; D is unclear. The germline V and J ends were trimmed by 7 bases and 2 bases, with 12 bases remaining between them. The CDR3 is 15 residues long. The germline CDR1 and CDR2 sequences are LNHDA and SQIVND (reference sequence). DNA of the CDR3: TGTGCCAGTACTATGGCCCAACCTGGGGCCAACGTCCTGACTTTC. The encoded protein is CASTMAQPGANVLTF. Full variable domain (rest looked up from reference TRBV19 and TRBJ2-6): DGGITQSPKYLFRKEGQNVTLSCEQNLNHDAMYWYRQDPGQGLRLIYYSQIVNDFQKGDIAEGYSVSREKKESFPLTVTSAQKNPTAFYLCASTMAQPGANVLTFGAGSRLTVL.

The chain has TRBV30 and TRBJ2-3; unclear D gene. Looked up from germline, CDR1 is GTSNPN and CDR2 is SVGIG (reference sequence). Trimming left V 4 bases short and J 0 bases short, with 8 bases between. This CDR3 is 13 amino acids long. The CDR3 sequence is CAWTSGSTDTQYF. In nucleotides, the CDR3 is TGTGCCTGGACCTCAGGAAGCACAGATACGCAGTATTTT.

This chain connects TRBV20-1 to TRBJ1-2; D is uncertain. The CDR3 totals 11 residues. V was clipped by 1 base and J by 5 bases, with 5 bases between them. Germline CDR1 is DFQATT and CDR2 is SNEGSKA (reference sequence). The CDR3 here is CSARVSYGYTF. CDR3 bases: TGCAGTGCTAGAGTTAGTTATGGCTACACCTTC.

V and J are TRBV4-1 and TRBJ2-1; D ambiguous. From germline, CDR1 is MGHRA and CDR2 YSYEKL. The CDR3 runs 14 residues. V was cut by 4 bases and J by 14 bases, with 21 bases left in between. The CDR3: CASSPLESVAREFF. CDR3 sequence (DNA): TGCGCCAGCAGCCCCCTCGAGAGCGTAGCCCGGGAGTTCTTC.

The chain combines TRBV27 with TRBJ2-2; the D is unclear. This CDR3 contains 12 residues. Trimming cost V 10 bases and J 3 bases, with 9 bases left between them. Per germline, CDR1 MNHEY and CDR2 SMNVEV (reference sequence). The CDR3 coding sequence is TGTGCCACCCGACTTGACACCGGGGAGCTGTTTTTT. This encodes CATRLDTGELFF.

The chain employs TRBV6-2 or TRBV6-3 and TRBJ2-1; tentative D call: TRBD2 (5 bases). The CDR3 extends over 14 amino acids. V lost 2 bases and J 4 bases, leaving 9 bases between the germline ends. The V gene's germline CDR1 is MNHEY and CDR2 SVGEGT. The CDR3 reads CASSYHGLYNEQFF. CDR3 nucleotide sequence: TGTGCCAGCAGTTACCACGGACTTTACAATGAGCAGTTCTTC.

V usage is TRBV6-6 and J usage is TRBJ1-2; D possibly corresponds to TRBD1 (5 bases). This CDR3 has 15 amino acids. Deletions cut 0 bases from V and 2 bases from J, with 10 bases between. Germline V gene data show CDR1 as MNHNY and CDR2 as SVGAGI (reference sequence). The CDR3 bases are TGTGCCAGCAGTTACTCGGGGGGGGTGAACTATGGCTACACCTTC. Residues: CASSYSGGVNYGYTF.

This clone was seen just once. V gene TRBV5-1 combines with J gene TRBJ2-1; TRBD2 matches 7 bases. Germline CDR1 reads SGHRS; CDR2 reads YFSETQ. The CDR3 contains 17 residues. The J segment lost 2 bases and the V segment lost 0 bases, leaving 8 bases of the junction unmatched. CDR3 coding DNA: TGCGCCAGCAGCTTGGGTCTAGTCGGGAGGACCTACAATGAGCAGTTCTTC. Protein sequence: CASSLGLVGRTYNEQFF.

This chain joins TRBV11-1 and TRBJ1-2, with 7 bases lining up with TRBD1. Germline CDR1 and CDR2: SGHAT and FQDESV (reference sequence). V lost 5 bases, J lost 0 bases, and 6 bases stayed unmatched. The CDR3 extends over 15 amino acids. CDR3 protein: CASSPPGQPNYGYTF. The CDR3 DNA is TGTGCCAGCAGCCCTCCGGGACAGCCTAACTATGGCTACACCTTC.

This clone is a singleton in its sample. CDR3 loop: CASSQVGTSFAGELFF. In DNA form, the CDR3 reads TGTGCCAGCAGCCAAGTGGGGACTAGTTTCGCCGGGGAGCTGTTTTTT. The rearrangement links TRBV14 to TRBJ2-2; 8 nucleotides match TRBD2. The V segment lost 1 base and the J segment 6 bases; nucleotides outside the gene matches: 7. CDR1 is SGHDN, CDR2 FVKESK, per germline. The CDR3 extends over 16 amino acids.

This chain links TRBV4-1 with TRBJ1-2; D perhaps matches TRBD1 (6 bases). Germline V gene sequence: CDR1 MGHRA, CDR2 YSYEKL. This CDR3 has 19 amino acids. V shed 2 bases and J shed 4 bases, with 26 bases lying between them. The CDR3, as DNA: TGCGCCAGCAGCCAAACCCTTTCGACAGGTACAGATGGGTTCTATGGCTACACCTTC. Translating it yields CASSQTLSTGTDGFYGYTF.

This clone occurred a few times. V gene TRBV6-5 combines with J gene TRBJ1-5; D possibly corresponds to TRBD1 (5 bases). The germline V gene encodes CDR1 MNHEY and CDR2 SVGAGI. The V gene lost 6 bases and the J gene lost 9 bases, with 15 bases spanning the gap. This CDR3 region has 13 residues. The chain's CDR3 is CASSPDSGRPQHF. In DNA, the CDR3 is TGTGCCAGCAGCCCCGACAGCGGGCGGCCCCAGCATTTT.

The chain is built from TRBV7-2 and TRBJ2-7; perhaps TRBD2 as D (6 bases). Germline V gene lookup returns CDR1 SGHTA and CDR2 FQGNSA. The CDR3 length is 13 residues. V was trimmed by 5 bases and J by 4 bases, leaving 12 bases between them. The CDR3 region has the DNA TGTGCCAGCAGCCGACGCGGGGCGTACGAGCAGTACTTC. Encoded protein: CASSRRGAYEQYF.

This chain links TRBV27 with TRBJ2-3; 15 bases are a match to TRBD2. V was pared by 5 bases and J by 3 bases, with 12 bases of the junction left unmatched. There are 19 residues in the CDR3. Germline values: CDR1 MNHEY, CDR2 SMNVEV (reference sequence). Here the CDR3 DNA reads TGTGCCAGCAGTCGGACTAGCGGGAGGGCCCTCGTTGGTACAGATACGCAGTATTTT. It specifies CASSRTSGRALVGTDTQYF.

The V gene is TRBV30, the J gene TRBJ2-7; TRBD1 aligns across 9 bases. The germline V gene has CDR1 GTSNPN and CDR2 SVGIG (reference sequence). The CDR3 runs 11 residues. Unmatched junction bases numbered 3, after V lost 6 bases and J lost 6 bases. CDR3 amino acids: CACWTGAEQYF. CDR3 DNA sequence: TGTGCCTGTTGGACAGGGGCCGAGCAGTACTTC.

The chain joins TRBV10-3 to TRBJ2-2; TRBD2 aligns across 7 bases. There are 15 residues in the CDR3. V trimming: 2 bases; J trimming: 3 bases; junction bases outside the gene matches: 3. Looked up from germline, CDR1 is ENHRY and CDR2 is SYGVKD. CDR3 residues: CAISELAGDTGELFF. DNA of the CDR3: TGTGCCATCAGTGAGCTGGCGGGGGACACCGGGGAGCTGTTTTTT.